A selection of T cell receptor beta chains follows, all from one sample in a study of T cells in Graves' hyperthyroidism and ophthalmopathy. TCRdb reanalysed the multiplex PCR reads using MiXCR and keeps one entry per CDR3 protein. The repertoire holds around 600,000 distinct CDR3 sequences, 15% to 19% seen once, with less than 9.5% in the top ten. Sequencing used blood. These receptors all stem from a woman aged 25 to 39 with Graves' hyperthyroidism. Both conserved end residues are part of each CDR3. Each record gives: D gene, V gene, J gene, clone size, CDR3 protein, CDR3 DNA. A D gene is named only where the DNA matches it firmly. Rows give clone size only sometimes, using once, few, many, or a class for an expanded clone.

>.|TRBV2|TRBJ2-7|few
CASRGAAPPQYF
TGTGCCAGCAGAGGGGCCGCACCCCCGCAGTACTTC
>.|TRBV7-9|TRBJ2-1|.
CASSPFNRVTYNEQFF
TGTGCCAGCAGCCCATTTAACAGGGTTACCTACAATGAGCAGTTCTTC
>TRBD1|TRBV30|TRBJ1-5|few
CARSVRTGVSNQPQHF
TGTGCCCGGAGTGTAAGGACAGGCGTTAGCAATCAGCCCCAGCATTTT
>.|TRBV28|TRBJ1-2|many
CASSPDRYYGYTF
TGTGCCAGCAGCCCTGACAGGTACTATGGCTACACCTTC
>.|TRBV7-9|TRBJ2-7|.
CASSFTGTAAEQYF
TGTGCCAGCAGCTTTACAGGGACGGCCGCCGAGCAGTACTTC
>TRBD2|TRBV12-3/TRBV12-4|TRBJ2-1|once
CASSPEGLAAVYNEQFF
TGTGCCAGCAGTCCGGAAGGACTAGCGGCAGTCTACAATGAGCAGTTCTTC
>.|TRBV29-1|TRBJ1-3|.
CSVDGSGNTIYF
TGCAGCGTTGATGGCAGTGGAAACACCATATATTTT
>.|TRBV7-3|TRBJ1-1|few
CASSLIGPGAEAFF
TGTGCCAGCAGCTTAATAGGGCCGGGGGCTGAAGCTTTCTTT
>.|TRBV30|TRBJ2-7|few
CAWSFPFSGGLSYEQYF
TGTGCCTGGAGTTTTCCTTTCTCTGGAGGACTCTCCTACGAGCAGTACTTC
>TRBD2|TRBV12-3/TRBV12-4|TRBJ2-3|many
CASSFGGGADTQYF
TGTGCCAGCAGTTTTGGGGGAGGGGCAGATACGCAGTATTTT
>.|TRBV19|TRBJ1-5|.
CASSSMSETVNQPQHF
TGTGCCAGTAGCTCTATGTCCGAGACAGTAAATCAGCCCCAGCATTTT
>TRBD2|TRBV19|TRBJ2-2|.
CASRGTTMGGELFF
TGTGCCAGTAGGGGGACTACCATGGGCGGGGAGCTGTTTTTT
>.|TRBV2|TRBJ2-7|many
CAISGTPVNEQYF
TGTGCCATCTCCGGGACACCCGTTAACGAGCAGTACTTC
>.|TRBV5-1|TRBJ2-5|.
CASSPQTGRIEETQYF
TGCGCCAGCAGCCCTCAGACCGGACGGATTGAGGAGACCCAGTACTTC
>TRBD2|TRBV20-1|TRBJ2-7|.
CSAGRTSGSYEQYF
TGCAGTGCTGGAAGGACTAGCGGGAGCTACGAGCAGTACTTC
>.|TRBV4-2|TRBJ1-3|few
CASSQDEQGRAGNTIYF
TGTGCCAGCAGCCAAGATGAGCAGGGGAGGGCTGGAAACACCATATATTTT
>.|TRBV7-2|TRBJ1-1|many
CASSRYRDSEAFF
TGTGCCAGCAGCAGGTACAGGGATTCTGAAGCTTTCTTT
>.|TRBV18|TRBJ1-5|many
CASSPGDTQGQPQHF
TGTGCCAGCTCACCGGGGGACACACAGGGTCAGCCCCAGCATTTT
>TRBD2|TRBV11-2|TRBJ2-5|many
CASSPSLGGGSETQYF
TGTGCCAGCAGCCCAAGCCTGGGCGGCGGGAGTGAGACCCAGTACTTC
>TRBD2|TRBV6-7|TRBJ2-1|few
CASRRPSGKVREQFF
TGTGCCAGCAGAAGGCCTAGCGGGAAGGTGAGAGAGCAGTTCTTC
>TRBD1|TRBV29-1|TRBJ2-7|many
CSVRTGRYEQYF
TGCAGCGTTCGGACAGGGAGGTACGAGCAGTACTTC
>TRBD1|TRBV28|TRBJ1-5|.
CASSPRTGAGQPQHF
TGTGCCAGCAGTCCAAGGACAGGGGCGGGTCAGCCCCAGCATTTT
>TRBD1|TRBV7-8|TRBJ1-5|few
CASSTRDSKTYSNQPQHF
TGTGCCAGCAGCACGAGGGACAGTAAAACCTATAGCAATCAGCCCCAGCATTTT
>.|TRBV2|TRBJ1-5|many
CASSERTIGQPQHF
TGTGCCAGCAGTGAACGAACAATCGGGCAGCCCCAGCATTTT
>.|TRBV7-9|TRBJ1-1|few
CASSLVYGSRNTEAFF
TGTGCCAGCAGCTTAGTTTACGGCAGCCGGAACACTGAAGCTTTCTTT